This entry features one T cell receptor (beta chain) sequence. This sample is part of a study of CD8+ T cells in alopecia areata. This sample's treatment: oral pan-JAK inhibitor, 5-10 mg twice daily. Sequencing templates came from extracted RNA that was reverse transcribed into cDNA. Method: immunoSEQ multiplex PCR; TCRdb's copy keeps in-frame clones and lacks some. The sample yields roughly 70,000 clones, 29% seen once. The CDR3 loop spans 11 amino acids. Trimming pared 5 bases from V and 4 bases from J, leaving 9 bases between. CDR1 is SQVTM and CDR2 is ANQGSEA in the germline V gene. This sample comprised CD8+ T cells sorted from blood, obtained at week 4, from a patient treated with tofacitinib. The clonotype comes from a human donor with alopecia areata. This chain uses TRBV29-1 with TRBJ2-7, with D maybe TRBD1 (5 bases). DNA of the CDR3: TGCAGCGTTAAAGGGGTTTACGAGCAGTACTTC. It codes for CSVKGVYEQYF.